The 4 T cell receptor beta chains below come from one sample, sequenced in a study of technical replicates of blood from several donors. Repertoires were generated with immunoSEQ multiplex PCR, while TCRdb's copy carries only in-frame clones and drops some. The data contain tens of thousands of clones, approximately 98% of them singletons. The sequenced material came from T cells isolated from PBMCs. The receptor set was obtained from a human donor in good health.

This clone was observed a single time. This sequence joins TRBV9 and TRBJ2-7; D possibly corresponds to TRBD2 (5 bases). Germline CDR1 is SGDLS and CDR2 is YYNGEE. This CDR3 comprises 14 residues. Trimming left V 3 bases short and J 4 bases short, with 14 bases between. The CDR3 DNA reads TGTGCCAGCAGCGGGACTCCTGAAGCTTACGAGCAGTACTTC. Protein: CASSGTPEAYEQYF.

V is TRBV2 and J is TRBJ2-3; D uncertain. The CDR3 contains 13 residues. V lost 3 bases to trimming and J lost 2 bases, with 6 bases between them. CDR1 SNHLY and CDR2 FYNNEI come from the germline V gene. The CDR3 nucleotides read TGTGCCAGCAGTGACACCTACACAGATACGCAGTATTTT. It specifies CASSDTYTDTQYF.

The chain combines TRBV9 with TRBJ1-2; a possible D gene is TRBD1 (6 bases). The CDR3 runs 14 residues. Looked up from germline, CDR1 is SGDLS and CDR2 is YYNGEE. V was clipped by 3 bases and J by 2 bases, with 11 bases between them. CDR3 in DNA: TGTGCCAGCAGCGCAAGACAGGCCAACTATGGCTACACCTTC. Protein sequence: CASSARQANYGYTF. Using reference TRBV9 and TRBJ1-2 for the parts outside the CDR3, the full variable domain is DSGVTQTPKHLITATGQRVTLRCSPRSGDLSVYWYQQSLDQGLQFLIQYYNGEERAKGNILERFSAQQFPDLHSELNLSSLELGDSALYFCASSARQANYGYTFGSGTRLTVV.

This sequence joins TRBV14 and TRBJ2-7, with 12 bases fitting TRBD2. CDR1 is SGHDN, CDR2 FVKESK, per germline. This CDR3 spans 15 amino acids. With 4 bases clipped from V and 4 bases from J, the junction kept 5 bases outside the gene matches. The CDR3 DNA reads TGTGCCAGCAGCCTCCTAGCGGGAGGGCCATACGAGCAGTACTTC. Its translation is CASSLLAGGPYEQYF.